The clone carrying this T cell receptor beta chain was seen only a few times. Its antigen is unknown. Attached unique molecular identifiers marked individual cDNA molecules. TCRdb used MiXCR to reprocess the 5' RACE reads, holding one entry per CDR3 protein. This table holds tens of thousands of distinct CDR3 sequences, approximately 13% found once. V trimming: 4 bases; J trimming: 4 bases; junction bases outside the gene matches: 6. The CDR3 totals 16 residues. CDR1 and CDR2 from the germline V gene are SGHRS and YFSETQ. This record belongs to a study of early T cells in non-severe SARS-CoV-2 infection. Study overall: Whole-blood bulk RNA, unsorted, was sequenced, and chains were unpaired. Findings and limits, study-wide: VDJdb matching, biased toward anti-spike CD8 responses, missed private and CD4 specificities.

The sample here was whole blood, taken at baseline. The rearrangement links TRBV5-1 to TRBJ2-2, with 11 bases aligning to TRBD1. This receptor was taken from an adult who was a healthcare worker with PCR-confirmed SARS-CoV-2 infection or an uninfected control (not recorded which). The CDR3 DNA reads TGCGCCAGCAGCCGGACAGGGGGCGCTGGCACCGGGGAGCTGTTTTTT. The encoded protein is CASSRTGGAGTGELFF.